The 25 T cell receptor beta chains presented below share a single source sample, sequenced in a study of Graves' ophthalmopathy and Graves' hyperthyroidism. Beta-chain TCR CDR3 regions were amplified from RNA transcripts. A first-round RT-PCR used HTBI primers, followed by a second-round multiplex PCR. Via MiXCR, TCRdb re-called the multiplex PCR reads, giving one row per CDR3 protein. Of about 700,000 distinct CDR3 sequences in the sample, over 40% are singletons; the top ten hold more than 3%. The sample was peripheral blood. The receptors stem from an adult man with Graves' ophthalmopathy.

This clonotype was counted at least ten times. The V and J genes are TRBV7-2 and TRBJ2-5, with 7 positions matching TRBD1. The CDR3 spans 16 residues. The germline V gene has CDR1 SGHTA and CDR2 FQGNSA. V lost 6 bases to trimming and J lost 1 base; unmatched junction nucleotides: 11. The CDR3 nucleotides are TGTGCCAGCAGGAACACAGGGGAAAGGGTCCAAGAGACCCAGTACTTC. Its translation is CASRNTGERVQETQYF.

About this clonotype itself: Its ends do not fully match the called genes, so a read error is possible. This sequence joins TRBV19 and TRBJ2-5, with TRBD2 matching 12 bases. From germline, CDR1 is LNHDA and CDR2 SQIVND (reference sequence). The CDR3 has 9 amino acids. The CDR3 bases are TGTGCCAGTAGGACTAGCGGGAGATTC. It specifies CASRTSGRF.

This clonotype was detected ten times or more. The rearrangement links TRBV10-3 to TRBJ2-6, with unresolved D. Between the trimmed V and J ends, which lost 3 bases and 0 bases, there was a span of 3 bases. CDR1 and CDR2 from the germline V gene are ENHRY and SYGVKD. The CDR3 length is 14 residues. CDR3 coding DNA: TGTGCCATCAGTGACTACTCTGGGGCCAACGTCCTGACTTTC. The encoded protein is CAISDYSGANVLTF.

This clonotype was seen a handful of times. The V and J genes are TRBV20-1 and TRBJ2-2; 14 bases fit TRBD2. Per germline, CDR1 DFQATT and CDR2 SNEGSKA (reference sequence). This CDR3 region has 19 residues. Germline trimming cut 3 bases from V and 5 bases from J; bases unmatched to any gene: 14. This CDR3 reads CSARAGTSGSLLRTGELFF. The CDR3, as DNA: TGCAGTGCTAGGGCCGGGACTAGCGGGAGCCTACTGAGGACCGGGGAGCTGTTTTTT.

The chain couples TRBV25-1 to TRBJ1-2, with D hard to call. CDR3 length: 12 residues. The germline CDR1 and CDR2 sequences are MGHDK and SYGVNS. Trimming pared 7 bases from V and 6 bases from J, leaving 12 bases between. This CDR3 is CASIGRGNGYTF. The CDR3 DNA reads TGTGCCAGCATTGGACGGGGAAATGGCTACACCTTC.

The J gene is TRBJ1-1, the V gene TRBV29-1; 8 positions match TRBD1. Losses at the gene ends were 8 bases for V and 1 base for J; bases not matched to a gene: 6. The CDR3 runs to 13 residues. From germline, CDR1 is SQVTM and CDR2 ANQGSEA. CDR3 sequence reads: CSRFRGPNTEAFF. The CDR3 DNA reads as TGCAGCCGATTCAGGGGGCCGAACACTGAAGCTTTCTTT.

This clonotype was seen more than once but under ten times. The chain has TRBV5-1 and TRBJ1-5; unclear D gene. The CDR3 is 15 residues long. The V and J ends lost 5 bases and 0 bases respectively, with 12 bases between them. Germline V gene data show CDR1 as SGHRS and CDR2 as YFSETQ. The CDR3 reads CASRRNRDSNQPQHF. The CDR3 DNA reads as TGCGCCAGCAGACGAAATCGTGATAGCAATCAGCCCCAGCATTTT.

This sequence joins TRBV6-5 and TRBJ1-4; maybe TRBD1 (6 bases). The CDR3 is 14 amino acids. Trimming shortened V by 6 bases and J by 8 bases, and 16 bases separated the two germline ends. Germline CDR1 MNHEY, CDR2 SVGAGI. CDR3: CASRTQGFGEKLFF. CDR3 in DNA: TGTGCCAGCAGGACCCAGGGGTTCGGCGAAAAACTGTTTTTT.

The chain uses TRBV10-3 and TRBJ1-2, with TRBD1 matching 8 bases. Trimming cost V 7 bases and J 8 bases; bases outside gene matches: 6. The CDR3 contains 12 residues. Germline V gene sequence: CDR1 ENHRY, CDR2 SYGVKD. The CDR3 DNA is TGTGCCATCACCCAGGGGGCTACAGGCTACACCTTC. Encoded protein: CAITQGATGYTF.

The gene calls are TRBV29-1 and TRBJ2-5; 10 positions match TRBD2. Looked up from germline, CDR1 is SQVTM and CDR2 is ANQGSEA. This CDR3 has 12 amino acids. V gave up 8 bases and J gave up 6 bases; unmatched junction bases: 6. CDR3 bases: TGCAGCAGCTTAGCGGGAGGTCAGACCCAGTACTTC. It is translated as CSSLAGGQTQYF.

This clonotype has just a few counts. The chain combines TRBV9 with TRBJ2-5, with D tentatively TRBD2 (5 bases). The V gene lost 0 bases and the J gene lost 1 base, with 10 bases spanning the gap. From germline, CDR1 is SGDLS and CDR2 YYNGEE. The CDR3 consists of 15 residues. This CDR3 is CASSVGGDRQETQYF. The CDR3 region has the DNA TGTGCCAGCAGCGTAGGGGGAGACCGCCAAGAGACCCAGTACTTC.

V and J are TRBV5-1 and TRBJ1-1; 9 positions agree with TRBD1. The CDR3 totals 16 residues. With 4 bases clipped from V and 2 bases from J, the junction kept 9 bases outside the gene matches. From germline, CDR1 is SGHRS and CDR2 YFSETQ. CDR3: CASSRTGAATNTEAFF. Here the CDR3 DNA reads TGCGCCAGCAGCCGGACAGGGGCCGCTACAAACACTGAAGCTTTCTTT.

This clonotype was counted ten times or more. The rearrangement uses TRBV5-6 and TRBJ2-5; TRBD1 agrees at 9 bases. Losses at the gene ends were 4 bases for V and 4 bases for J; bases not matched to a gene: 11. The CDR3 consists of 16 residues. From germline, CDR1 is SGHDT and CDR2 YYEEEE. CDR3 sequence: CASSHPTGGASETQYF. CDR3 nucleotide sequence: TGTGCCAGCAGCCACCCGACAGGGGGAGCGTCAGAGACCCAGTACTTC.

Ten or more counts support this clonotype. This chain uses TRBV12-3 or TRBV12-4 with TRBJ1-5; D is undetermined. CDR3 length equals 16 residues. The ends were cut back, 5 bases at V and 12 bases at J, with 26 bases in the middle. The CDR3 nucleotides read TGTGCCAGCAGTCCAATATCCTTAGACCGTCGAATTGTCCAGCATTTT. Amino acids: CASSPISLDRRIVQHF.

The chain employs TRBV29-1 and TRBJ2-2; D is unclear. The germline CDR1 and CDR2 sequences are SQVTM and ANQGSEA. The CDR3 runs to 15 residues. The DNA for the CDR3 is TGCAGTGCTCGGAACATTCTTTCTGACACCGGGGAGCTGTTTTTT. This gives the protein CSARNILSDTGELFF.

With regard to this clonotype: Its ends do not fully match the called genes, so a read error is possible. V and J are TRBV9 and TRBJ2-5, with no clear D. The CDR3 loop spans 12 amino acids. Germline CDR1 is SGDLS and CDR2 is YYNGEE. The DNA of the CDR3 is TGTGCCGGCAGCGCAGGCCAAGAGACCCAGTACTTC. Translating gives CAGSAGQETQYF. The full variable domain, in which reference TRBV9 and TRBJ2-5 provide the parts outside the CDR3, is DSGVTQTPKHLITATGQRVTLRCSPRSGDLSVYWYQQSLDQGLQFLIQYYNGEERAKGNILERFSAQQFPDLHSELNLSSLELGDSALYFCAGSAGQETQYFGPGTRLLVL.

This clonotype came up many times. The CDR3 nucleotides read TGTGCCAGCAGCGCCCCCGGGACGGAAGTTCCGTATGGCTACACCTTC. Translated: CASSAPGTEVPYGYTF. The chain is built from TRBV9 and TRBJ1-2; tentatively, D is TRBD1 (5 bases). This CDR3 contains 16 residues. The germline V and J ends were trimmed by 3 bases and 5 bases, with 20 bases remaining between them. CDR1 SGDLS and CDR2 YYNGEE come from the germline V gene.

This clonotype was recorded many times. The chain carries TRBV7-2 and TRBJ2-7; the match to TRBD2 covers 8 bases. V was pared by 1 base and J by 2 bases, with 4 bases of the junction left unmatched. Per the germline V gene, CDR1 is SGHTA and CDR2 is FQGNSA. The CDR3 has 15 amino acids. CDR3 bases: TGTGCCAGCAGCTTAGGTAGCGGGAAGGCCTACGAGCAGTACTTC. It specifies CASSLGSGKAYEQYF.

This clonotype was detected many times. The chain joins TRBV7-9 to TRBJ1-1, with 7 bases identical to TRBD1. V lost 1 base and J lost 3; bases outside the gene matches: 5. The CDR3 has 15 residues. Germline-derived CDR1 and CDR2 are SEHNR and FQNEAQ (reference sequence). The CDR3 is CASSLEQGKDTEAFF. As DNA, the CDR3 is TGTGCCAGCAGCTTAGAACAGGGGAAAGACACTGAAGCTTTCTTT.

This clonotype was detected ten times or more. This rearrangement joins TRBV5-1 to TRBJ1-2, with no clear D. The CDR3 has 12 residues. Trimming pared 0 bases from V and 7 bases from J, leaving 7 bases between. Germline-derived CDR1 and CDR2 are SGHRS and YFSETQ. The DNA of the CDR3 is TGCGCCAGCAGCTTGGCTGAGACTGGCTACACCTTC. It encodes CASSLAETGYTF. The whole variable domain, filled in from reference TRBV5-1 and TRBJ1-2, reads KAGVTQTPRYLIKTRGQQVTLSCSPISGHRSVSWYQQTPGQGLQFLFEYFSETQRNKGNFPGRFSGRQFSNSRSEMNVSTLELGDSALYLCASSLAETGYTFGSGTRLTVV.

This clonotype has at least ten counts. V is TRBV2 and J is TRBJ1-5; D not certain. Trimming cost V 8 bases and J 0 bases, with 14 bases left between them. This CDR3 contains 15 residues. CDR1 SNHLY and CDR2 FYNNEI come from the germline V gene. CDR3 DNA sequence: TGTGCCAGCGGTCCGGACGCCAATAGCAATCAGCCCCAGCATTTT. It yields the protein CASGPDANSNQPQHF.

The genes are TRBV7-2 and TRBJ1-1; D not resolved. V dropped 1 base and J dropped 9 bases, with 12 bases sitting between them. The germline V gene has CDR1 SGHTA and CDR2 FQGNSA. CDR3 size: 13 residues. This CDR3 is CASSLGPEGKAFF. The CDR3 region has the DNA TGTGCCAGCAGCTTAGGACCTGAAGGGAAAGCTTTCTTT.

The chain has TRBV5-1 and TRBJ1-6; perhaps TRBD1 as D (5 bases). This CDR3 is built from 15 residues. V was trimmed by 4 bases and J by 10 bases, leaving 18 bases between them. Per the germline V gene, CDR1 is SGHRS and CDR2 is YFSETQ. CDR3 nucleotides: TGCGCCAGCAGCCTACTGAGGCCGGCAGGGTCACCCCTCCACTTT. It specifies CASSLLRPAGSPLHF.

This clonotype was seen ten or more times. The V and J genes are TRBV7-9 and TRBJ1-2; D gene ambiguous. V lost 3 bases to trimming and J lost 6 bases, with 8 bases between them. The CDR3 covers 12 residues. Germline CDR1 SEHNR, CDR2 FQNEAQ (reference sequence). The CDR3: CASSLQRNGYTF. CDR3 DNA sequence: TGTGCCAGCAGCTTGCAGAGGAATGGCTACACCTTC.

This clonotype has ten or more counts. The gene calls are TRBV7-6 and TRBJ2-2, with no clear D. Between the trimmed V and J ends, which lost 2 bases and 2 bases, there was a span of 9 bases. Germline V lookup: CDR1 SGHVS, CDR2 FNYEAQ. The length of the CDR3 is 15 residues. CDR3 DNA: TGTGCCAGCAGCTTACTGGCGAGCAACACCGGGGAGCTGTTTTTT. Translation: CASSLLASNTGELFF.